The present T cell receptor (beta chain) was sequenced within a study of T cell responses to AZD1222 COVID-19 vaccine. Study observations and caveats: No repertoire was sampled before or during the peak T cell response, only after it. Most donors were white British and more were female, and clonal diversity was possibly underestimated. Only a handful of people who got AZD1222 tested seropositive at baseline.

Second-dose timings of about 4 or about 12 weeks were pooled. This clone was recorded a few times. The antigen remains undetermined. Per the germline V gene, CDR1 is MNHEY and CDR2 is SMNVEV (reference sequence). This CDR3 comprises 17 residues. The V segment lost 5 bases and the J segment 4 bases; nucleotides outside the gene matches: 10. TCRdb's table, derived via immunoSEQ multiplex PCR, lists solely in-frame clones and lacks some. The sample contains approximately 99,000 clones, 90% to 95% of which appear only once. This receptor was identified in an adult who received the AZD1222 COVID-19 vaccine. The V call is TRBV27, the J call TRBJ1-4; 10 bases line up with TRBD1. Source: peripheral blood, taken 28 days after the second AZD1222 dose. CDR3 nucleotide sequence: TGTGCCAGCAGTGCCTTCCTCCGGACAGGGGGTAATGAAAAACTGTTTTTT. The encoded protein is CASSAFLRTGGNEKLFF.